Shown below are 24 T cell receptor beta chains from a single sample sequenced in a study of blood T cell repertoires in COVID-19. Using immunoSEQ multiplex PCR, the repertoire was profiled, and TCRdb retains in-frame clones only, with some absent. The profile shows around 60,000 clones, approximately 88% of them singletons. The sequencing input was peripheral blood. All receptors come from a man aged 60 to 75 with COVID-19, enrolled during active disease.

This clone was found once. This chain links TRBV19 with TRBJ2-1, with TRBD1 identical over 9 bases. The CDR3 spans 15 residues. V dropped 8 bases and J dropped 10; count of bases not matched to a gene: 15. Germline V lookup: CDR1 LNHDA, CDR2 SQIVND (reference sequence). CDR3 region: CASELGGQGTREQFF. CDR3 nucleotides: TGTGCCAGTGAATTGGGGGGACAGGGAACGAGGGAGCAGTTCTTC.

This chain links TRBV4-2 with TRBJ2-2; D is unclear. V gave up 2 bases and J gave up 1 base, with 2 bases separating them. The CDR3 is 13 amino acids. Germline V gene data show CDR1 as LGHNA and CDR2 as YNFKEQ. The CDR3 region has the DNA TGTGCCAGCAGCCAACTGAACACCGGGGAGCTGTTTTTT. It yields the protein CASSQLNTGELFF.

The gene calls are TRBV2 and TRBJ1-4; 11 positions match TRBD1. Per the germline V gene, CDR1 is SNHLY and CDR2 is FYNNEI. J was trimmed by 4 bases and V by 8 bases; bases with no gene match: 9. The CDR3 loop spans 16 amino acids. The CDR3, as DNA: TGTGCCAGCCTAGCAGGGGACAGGGGGGATAATGAAAAACTGTTTTTT. This sequence encodes CASLAGDRGDNEKLFF.

The count of this clone is one. The V and J genes are TRBV4-1 and TRBJ2-7; 8 nucleotides agree with TRBD2. The CDR3 has 16 residues. V was clipped by 4 bases and J by 0 bases; unmatched bases: 8. CDR1 and CDR2 (germline): MGHRA, YSYEKL. CDR3 loop: CASSLGLADFSYEQYF. The CDR3 DNA reads TGCGCCAGCAGCCTAGGACTAGCTGATTTCTCCTACGAGCAGTACTTC.

CDR3 nucleotides: TGTGCTAGTGGTTTATCAGGGTCCTACAATGAGCAGTTCTTC. Translating gives CASGLSGSYNEQFF. This sequence joins TRBV12-5 and TRBJ2-1; weak D call: TRBD1 (5 bases). Germline V gene sequence: CDR1 LGHNT, CDR2 FRNRAP. V was trimmed by 3 bases and J by 1 base, leaving 7 bases between them. This CDR3 comprises 14 residues. The entire variable domain, with the rest obtained from reference TRBV12-5 and TRBJ2-1, is as follows: DARVTQTPRHKVTEMGQEVTMRCQPILGHNTVFWYRQTMMQGLELLAYFRNRAPLDDSGMPKDRFSAEMPDATLATLKIQPSEPRDSAVYFCASGLSGSYNEQFFGPGTRLTVL.

V is TRBV6-4 and J is TRBJ2-1; TRBD2 matches at 13 bases. Germline-derived CDR1 and CDR2 are MRHNA and SNTAGT. The length of the CDR3 is 16 residues. V lost 6 bases and J lost 8; bases outside the gene matches: 10. CDR3 protein: CASSTSGRAGGDEQFF. As DNA, the CDR3 is TGTGCCAGCAGCACTAGCGGGAGGGCCGGTGGTGATGAGCAGTTCTTC.

This clone is a singleton in its sample. The CDR3 region is CASSNDRQAEQYF. CDR3 sequence (DNA): TGTGCCAGTAGTAACGACCGACAGGCGGAGCAGTACTTC. This chain connects TRBV19 to TRBJ2-7, with D perhaps TRBD1 (6 bases). The CDR3 is made up of 13 amino acids. From germline, CDR1 is LNHDA and CDR2 SQIVND (reference sequence). V lost 4 bases and J lost 7, with 14 bases in between.

This chain uses TRBV11-2 with TRBJ2-1; D uncertain. Looked up from germline, CDR1 is SGHAT and CDR2 is FQNNGV. The length of the CDR3 is 13 residues. Deletions cut 1 base from V and 5 bases from J, with 6 bases between. The CDR3 protein is CASSLVRDNEQFF. CDR3 coding DNA: TGTGCCAGCAGCTTAGTTAGAGACAATGAGCAGTTCTTC.

This clone was counted a single time. The chain is built from TRBV5-1 and TRBJ2-2, with D hard to call. The germline CDR1 and CDR2 sequences are SGHRS and YFSETQ. There are 16 residues in the CDR3. V was clipped by 6 bases and J by 1 base, with 16 bases between them. CDR3 sequence reads: CASTQTPLGNTGELFF. DNA for the CDR3: TGCGCCAGCACCCAAACCCCACTTGGGAACACCGGGGAGCTGTTTTTT.

This chain uses TRBV28 with TRBJ1-1; TRBD1 is a possible D gene (5 bases). Trimming shortened V by 5 bases and J by 0 bases, and 7 bases separated the two germline ends. Germline V gives CDR1 MDHEN, CDR2 SYDVKM. The CDR3 length is 13 residues. In DNA form, the CDR3 reads TGTGCCAGCAGTCAGGGCCTGAACACTGAAGCTTTCTTT. Translating it yields CASSQGLNTEAFF.

V and J are TRBV6-5 and TRBJ2-1, with unresolved D. CDR3 length: 16 amino acids. V was trimmed by 0 bases and J by 1 base, leaving 10 bases between them. The V gene's germline CDR1 is MNHEY and CDR2 SVGAGI. The DNA for the CDR3 is TGTGCCAGCAGTTACTCTAGCCAGATATCCTACAATGAGCAGTTCTTC. Protein product: CASSYSSQISYNEQFF.

This clone has a single count. The chain carries TRBV5-1 and TRBJ2-5; weak D call: TRBD2 (6 bases). Germline CDR1 reads SGHRS; CDR2 reads YFSETQ. V was cut by 4 bases and J by 2 bases, with 12 bases left in between. This CDR3 spans 14 amino acids. In DNA, the CDR3 is TGCGCCAGCAGCCCAAACCGGGAGCAAGAGACCCAGTACTTC. Protein: CASSPNREQETQYF.

The gene calls are TRBV6-5 and TRBJ1-5; D gene uncertain. CDR1 MNHEY and CDR2 SVGAGI come from the germline V gene. The CDR3 has 13 residues. V was trimmed by 7 bases and J by 9 bases, leaving 16 bases between them. This CDR3 is CASIENGVWPQHF. The CDR3 nucleotides are TGTGCCAGCATAGAGAACGGGGTTTGGCCCCAGCATTTT.

The chain combines TRBV2 with TRBJ2-1, with TRBD1 matching over 9 bases. The CDR3 covers 16 residues. The J segment lost 9 bases and the V segment lost 6 bases, leaving 15 bases of the junction unmatched. CDR1 and CDR2 (germline): SNHLY, FYNNEI. This CDR3 is CASRPGTGPISSEQFF. The CDR3, as DNA: TGTGCCAGCAGGCCAGGGACAGGGCCCATCTCGAGTGAGCAGTTCTTC.

This chain links TRBV28 with TRBJ2-7; 8 bases are shared with TRBD1. The ends lost 7 bases at V and 0 bases at J; junction bases unmatched: 8. The CDR3 covers 15 residues. The germline V gene has CDR1 MDHEN and CDR2 SYDVKM. The CDR3, as DNA: TGTGCCAGCAAGACCTCAGGGGGCGCCTCCTACGAGCAGTACTTC. Its translation is CASKTSGGASYEQYF.

The V and J genes are TRBV24-1 and TRBJ2-6; D unclear. This CDR3 has 20 amino acids. Looked up from germline, CDR1 is KGHDR and CDR2 is SFDVKD. Trimming shortened V by 2 bases and J by 0 bases, and 19 bases separated the two germline ends. The CDR3 region has the DNA TGTGCCACCAGTGATTCCCCCGGGTCCTATTTATCCTCTGGGGCCAACGTCCTGACTTTC. It codes for CATSDSPGSYLSSGANVLTF.

The table lists this clone with a few counts. V usage is TRBV18 and J usage is TRBJ1-5, with D possibly matching TRBD1 (5 bases). V dropped 2 bases and J dropped 4 bases, with 9 bases sitting between them. The CDR3 is made up of 14 amino acids. The germline CDR1 and CDR2 sequences are KGHSH and LQKENI. CDR3 DNA sequence: TGTGCCAGCTCACCAGGGGGGGGGAATCAGCCCCAGCATTTT. Amino acid sequence: CASSPGGGNQPQHF. The whole variable domain, remainder taken from reference TRBV18 and TRBJ1-5, is NAGVMQNPRHLVRRRGQEARLRCSPMKGHSHVYWYRQLPEEGLKFMVYLQKENIIDESGMPKERFSAEFPKEGPSILRIQQVVRGDSAAYFCASSPGGGNQPQHFGDGTRLSIL.

The chain uses TRBV19 and TRBJ2-2; 15 nucleotides match TRBD2. The trim removed 8 bases at V and 3 bases at J, leaving 7 bases unmatched. Per the germline V gene, CDR1 is LNHDA and CDR2 is SQIVND (reference sequence). The CDR3 runs 17 residues. The CDR3, as DNA: TGTGCCAGTTTCAAATGGACTAGCGGGGGGGACACCGGGGAGCTGTTTTTT. Its protein product is CASFKWTSGGDTGELFF.

The CDR3, as DNA: TGTGCCAGCAGCTTAACTAGCGGGAGGGTGAACACCGGGGAGCTGTTTTTT. Protein: CASSLTSGRVNTGELFF. The chain carries TRBV7-3 and TRBJ2-2, with 11 nucleotides matching TRBD2. Germline V CDR1 and CDR2: SGHTA, FQGTGA. The CDR3 length is 17 residues. Germline trimming cut 0 bases from V and 1 base from J; bases unmatched to any gene: 1.

The gene calls are TRBV29-1 and TRBJ1-2; 10 bases fit TRBD1. The J segment lost 7 bases and the V segment lost 5 bases, leaving 7 bases of the junction unmatched. The V gene's germline CDR1 is SQVTM and CDR2 ANQGSEA. The CDR3 consists of 13 residues. Here the CDR3 reads CSVRQGAWGGYTF. As DNA, the CDR3 is TGCAGCGTTCGACAGGGGGCGTGGGGTGGCTACACCTTC.

The chain couples TRBV21-1 to TRBJ1-2; no DNA check was done on the table's D call, TRBD1. TRBV21-1 is noted as a pseudogene. CDR3 size: 15 residues. The CDR3 DNA is TGTGCCAGGGGCCTCGGACAGGGAAAGGAGTATGGCTACACCTTC. Its translation is CARGLGQGKEYGYTF.

The chain joins TRBV30 to TRBJ1-1; D is ambiguous. V dropped 3 bases and J dropped 4 bases, with 9 bases sitting between them. This CDR3 is built from 12 residues. CDR1 GTSNPN and CDR2 SVGIG come from the germline V gene (reference sequence). Written as DNA, the CDR3 is TGTGCCTGGAGGCGAGCGGGCACTGAAGCTTTCTTT. Protein: CAWRRAGTEAFF.

The J gene is TRBJ2-3, the V gene TRBV7-2, with 7 nucleotides matching TRBD1. Germline assignment: CDR1 SGHTA and CDR2 FQGNSA. This CDR3 is built from 15 residues. J gave up 0 bases and V 5 bases, and 5 bases lay outside the gene matches. CDR3 sequence: CASSPQGMSTDTQYF. The CDR3 coding sequence is TGTGCCAGCAGCCCACAGGGGATGAGCACAGATACGCAGTATTTT.

The rearrangement joins TRBV19 to TRBJ2-7, with 10 bases matching TRBD1. This CDR3 comprises 15 residues. The germline V gene encodes CDR1 LNHDA and CDR2 SQIVND (reference sequence). V dropped 3 bases and J dropped 2; count of bases not matched to a gene: 4. The CDR3 loop reads CASSIGQGGPYEQYF. The DNA of the CDR3 is TGTGCCAGTAGTATTGGACAGGGGGGCCCCTACGAGCAGTACTTC.